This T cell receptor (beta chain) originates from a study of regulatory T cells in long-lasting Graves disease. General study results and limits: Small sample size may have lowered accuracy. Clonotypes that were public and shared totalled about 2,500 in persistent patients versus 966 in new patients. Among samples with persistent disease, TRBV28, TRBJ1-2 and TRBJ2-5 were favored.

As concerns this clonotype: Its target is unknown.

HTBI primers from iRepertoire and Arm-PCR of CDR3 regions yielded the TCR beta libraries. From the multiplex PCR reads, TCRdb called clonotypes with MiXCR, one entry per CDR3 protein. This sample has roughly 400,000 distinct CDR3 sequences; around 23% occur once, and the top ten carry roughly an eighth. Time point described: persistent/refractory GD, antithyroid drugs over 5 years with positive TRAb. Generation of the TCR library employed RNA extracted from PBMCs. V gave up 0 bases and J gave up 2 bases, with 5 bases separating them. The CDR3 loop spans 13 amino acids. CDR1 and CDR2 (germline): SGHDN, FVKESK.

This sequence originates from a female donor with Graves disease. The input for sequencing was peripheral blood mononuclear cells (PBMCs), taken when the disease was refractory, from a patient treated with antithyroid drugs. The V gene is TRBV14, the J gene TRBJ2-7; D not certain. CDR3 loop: CASSQEAPYEQYF. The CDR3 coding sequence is TGTGCCAGCAGCCAAGAGGCCCCCTACGAGCAGTACTTC.